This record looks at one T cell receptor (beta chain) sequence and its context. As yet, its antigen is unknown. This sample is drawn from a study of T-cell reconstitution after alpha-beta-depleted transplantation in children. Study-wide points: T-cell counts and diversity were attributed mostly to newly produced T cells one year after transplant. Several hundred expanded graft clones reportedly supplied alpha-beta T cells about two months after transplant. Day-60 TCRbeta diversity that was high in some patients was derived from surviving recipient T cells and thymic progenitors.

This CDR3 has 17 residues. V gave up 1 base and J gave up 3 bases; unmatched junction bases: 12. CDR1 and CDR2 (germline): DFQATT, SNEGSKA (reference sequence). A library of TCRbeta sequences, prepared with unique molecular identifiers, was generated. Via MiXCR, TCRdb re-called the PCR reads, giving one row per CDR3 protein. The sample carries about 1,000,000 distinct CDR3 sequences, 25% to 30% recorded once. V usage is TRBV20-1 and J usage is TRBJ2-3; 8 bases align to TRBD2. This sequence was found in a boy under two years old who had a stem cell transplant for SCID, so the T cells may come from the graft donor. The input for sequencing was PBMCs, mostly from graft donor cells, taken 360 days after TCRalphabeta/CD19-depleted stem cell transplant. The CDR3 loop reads CSARVRRFSGGTDTQYF. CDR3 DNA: TGCAGTGCTAGAGTGCGTCGGTTCAGCGGGGGAACAGATACGCAGTATTTT.